A selection of T cell receptor beta chains follows, all from one sample in a study of metastatic and nonmetastatic thyroid tumors. TCRdb reassembled clones from the PCR reads with MiXCR. The sample shows tens of thousands of clones, under 20% of them seen only once. The sequenced sample was blood. These receptors were collected from a female donor with papillary thyroid cancer or a benign thyroid nodule (not recorded which). Some clones in this sample may be carry-over from other donors' samples. Both conserved end residues are part of each CDR3. D genes are given only for firm matches. Size is omitted from some rows. Given values are once, few, many or a class for expanded clones.

j_call d_call v_call clone_size cdr3_aa cdr3_nt
TRBJ1-3 - TRBV4-2 many CASSQDPGAIFSGNTIYF TGTGCCAGCAGCCAAGATCCAGGGGCCATATTCTCTGGAAACACCATATATTTT
TRBJ2-7 - TRBV6-1 - CASSTSPARHEQYF TGTGCCAGCAGCACCTCACCTGCTCGGCACGAGCAGTACTTC
TRBJ2-7 - TRBV5-1 - CASSRGGTDPEQYF TGCGCCAGCAGCCGAGGGGGGACAGATCCCGAGCAGTACTTC
TRBJ2-3 - TRBV5-1 many CASSLGPLTDTQYF TGCGCCAGCAGCCTGGGGCCCCTCACAGATACGCAGTATTTT
TRBJ2-1 TRBD2 TRBV7-9 - CASSSGGYNEQFF TGTGCCAGCAGCTCGGGGGGCTACAATGAGCAGTTCTTC
TRBJ1-1 - TRBV10-3 - CAISEVINTEAFF TGTGCCATCAGTGAGGTCATTAACACTGAAGCTTTCTTT
TRBJ1-2 - TRBV6-1 large CASSLDRTYGYTF TGTGCCAGCAGTCTTGACAGGACCTATGGCTACACCTTC
TRBJ1-3 - TRBV6-1 - CASSDTVSGNTIYF TGTGCCAGCAGCGATACAGTCTCTGGAAACACCATATATTTT
TRBJ2-1 TRBD2 TRBV10-2 few CASSPGTSSYNEQFF TGCGCCAGCAGCCCCGGGACTAGCTCCTACAATGAGCAGTTCTTC
TRBJ1-5 TRBD1 TRBV30 - CAWSLTGGKGNQPQHF TGTGCCTGGAGCCTGACAGGGGGAAAGGGCAATCAGCCCCAGCATTTT
TRBJ1-5 - TRBV2 many CASRPLDGQYSNQPQHF TGTGCCAGCAGACCCCTAGATGGGCAATATAGCAATCAGCCCCAGCATTTT
TRBJ2-7 - TRBV27 medium-sized CASSLSRDPLSYEQYF TGTGCCAGCAGTCTGTCAAGGGACCCTCTTTCCTACGAGCAGTACTTC
TRBJ2-3 - TRBV30 many CACLRWTDTDTQYF TGTGCCTGCCTTCGCTGGACGGACACAGATACGCAGTATTTT
TRBJ2-1 - TRBV7-2 - CASSLAGQTYNEQFF TGTGCCAGCAGCTTAGCCGGACAGACCTACAATGAGCAGTTCTTC
TRBJ2-7 - TRBV28 - CASSPRGYEHYF TGTGCCAGCAGTCCCAGAGGGTACGAGCATTACTTC
TRBJ2-7 - TRBV2 medium-sized CASSEQAYEQYF TGTGCCAGCAGTGAGCAGGCCTACGAGCAGTACTTC
TRBJ1-2 - TRBV2 many CATRLRGSYGYTF TGTGCCACCCGTCTGAGAGGCAGTTATGGCTACACCTTC
TRBJ1-2 - TRBV30 many CAWSTSWERNYGYTF TGTGCCTGGAGTACTTCTTGGGAAAGAAACTATGGCTACACCTTC
TRBJ2-7 - TRBV9 many CASSNSAEQYF TGTGCCAGCAGTAATTCCGCCGAGCAGTACTTC
TRBJ1-1 TRBD1 TRBV5-1 many CASSFQGARTEAFF TGCGCCAGCAGCTTCCAGGGGGCTAGGACTGAAGCTTTCTTT
TRBJ1-1 - TRBV6-1 - CASSEELGEGTEDFF TGTGCCAGCAGTGAAGAGCTAGGGGAGGGCACTGAAGATTTCTTT
TRBJ2-7 - TRBV19 many CASSIGPPEGRNYEQYF TGTGCCAGTAGTATAGGCCCTCCGGAAGGGAGAAACTACGAGCAGTACTTC
TRBJ2-3 - TRBV20-1 many CSAQSLTRYTDTQYF TGCAGTGCGCAATCCCTCACGCGATACACAGATACGCAGTATTTT
TRBJ2-3 - TRBV7-7 many CASSPGAGAADTQYF TGTGCTAGCAGCCCGGGAGCGGGCGCGGCAGATACGCAGTATTTT
TRBJ2-7 - TRBV30 many CAWNLGVAYEQYF TGTGCCTGGAATTTGGGGGTCGCCTACGAGCAGTACTTC
TRBJ1-2 - TRBV12-3/TRBV12-4 medium-sized CASSLSLNYGYTF TGTGCCAGCAGTTTATCCCTCAACTATGGCTACACCTTC
TRBJ2-3 - TRBV5-4 few CASSLGVVGDTQYF TGTGCCAGCAGCTTGGGGGTAGTCGGAGATACGCAGTATTTT
TRBJ2-7 - TRBV24-1 - CATSDSSYEQYF TGTGCCACCAGTGACAGCTCCTACGAGCAGTACTTC
TRBJ2-2 - TRBV30 many CAWSVAPHGEGELFF TGTGCCTGGAGTGTGGCCCCCCACGGGGAGGGGGAGCTGTTTTTT
TRBJ2-7 - TRBV12-3/TRBV12-4 - CASSFLGGSYEQYF TGTGCCAGCAGTTTTTTAGGGGGATCCTACGAGCAGTACTTC
TRBJ2-5 TRBD2 TRBV20-1 many CSVSTSGGTQETQYF TGCAGTGTCTCCACTAGCGGGGGGACACAAGAGACCCAGTACTTC
TRBJ1-2 - TRBV7-3 many CASSFGGESGYTF TGTGCCAGCAGCTTTGGAGGGGAGAGTGGCTACACCTTC
TRBJ1-1 - TRBV28 - CAISFPGTYNTEAFF TGTGCCATCAGTTTCCCCGGGACATATAACACTGAAGCTTTCTTT
TRBJ1-1 - TRBV29-1 few CSVEDPGVEAFF TGCAGCGTTGAAGATCCAGGGGTAGAAGCTTTCTTT
TRBJ1-2 - TRBV6-1 many CASSIDDYGYTF TGTGCCAGCAGTATCGACGACTATGGCTACACCTTC
TRBJ1-3 - TRBV24-1 many CATSGGSGRGNTIYF TGTGCCACCAGTGGAGGATCGGGAAGGGGAAACACCATATATTTT
TRBJ2-5 TRBD1 TRBV11-3 many CASSYRGSETQYF TGTGCCAGCAGCTACAGGGGTTCGGAGACCCAGTACTTC
TRBJ2-7 TRBD1 TRBV28 medium-sized CASSTRDRGNYEQYF TGTGCCAGCAGCACGCGGGACAGGGGTAACTACGAGCAGTACTTC
TRBJ1-6 TRBD1 TRBV20-1 few CSALDRGDSPLHF TGCAGTGCTCTGGACAGGGGGGATTCACCCCTCCACTTT
TRBJ2-7 TRBD1 TRBV7-6 many CASSLEGTGNEQYF TGTGCCAGCAGCTTAGAGGGGACAGGGAACGAGCAGTACTTC
TRBJ1-5 - TRBV2 many CASSYREDQPQHF TGTGCCAGCAGTTACAGGGAGGACCAGCCCCAGCATTTT
TRBJ2-2 TRBD2 TRBV6-4 few CASSDSREAGELFF TGTGCCAGCAGTGACTCGCGGGAGGCCGGGGAGCTGTTTTTT
TRBJ1-1 TRBD1 TRBV6-5 - CASSLDRRDTQAFF TGTGCCAGCAGTTTGGACAGGAGGGACACTCAAGCTTTCTTT
TRBJ1-6 TRBD1 TRBV11-3 many CASSPGTGGNSPLHF TGTGCCAGCAGCCCCGGGACAGGGGGTAATTCACCCCTCCACTTT
TRBJ1-2 - TRBV7-2 - CASSLAASIGYGYTF TGTGCCAGCAGTTTAGCTGCCAGTATAGGCTATGGCTACACCTTC
TRBJ1-5 TRBD1 TRBV28 many CASSLPQDRGDYSNQPQHF TGTGCCAGCAGTTTACCCCAGGACAGGGGGGACTATAGCAATCAGCCCCAGCATTTT
TRBJ2-7 TRBD2 TRBV11-2 - CASSLLAGGTYEQYF TGTGCCAGCAGCTTACTAGCGGGGGGGACTTACGAGCAGTACTTC
TRBJ2-3 TRBD2 TRBV28 few CASGQTSGRTDTQYF TGTGCCAGCGGCCAGACTAGCGGGCGGACAGATACGCAGTATTTT
TRBJ2-2 - TRBV30 many CAWSPLGTERRELFF TGTGCCTGGAGTCCATTGGGGACGGAACGTAGGGAGCTGTTTTTT
TRBJ1-6 - TRBV2 many CASSEGTLDTGIFNSPLHF TGTGCCAGCAGTGAAGGGACCCTCGATACGGGGATTTTTAATTCACCCCTCCACTTT
TRBJ1-6 TRBD1 TRBV4-1 many CASSQKSRTGNNSPLHF TGCGCCAGCAGCCAAAAAAGCCGGACAGGGAATAATTCACCCCTCCACTTT
TRBJ2-7 TRBD1 TRBV24-1 - CATAGTGCYEQYF TGTGCCACGGCCGGGACAGGTTGCTACGAGCAGTACTTC